The text below deals with one T cell receptor beta chain. The target antigen is unknown. The data were taken from a study of shared clonotypes between healthy human individuals. Overall study results and limits: Of the naive CD4 clonotypes, about 5% were shared across a handful of donors. Richness estimates generally favored naive over memory subsets.

Every subset's genomic DNA went evenly onto several immunoSEQ plates. Replicate sorted-subset PCRs were loaded with roughly 190 ng DNA, 31,000 or so T cell genomes. The repertoire was sequenced with immunoSEQ multiplex PCR; TCRdb's copy has only in-frame clones and lacks some. The sample shows around 200,000 clones, approximately 92% of them seen only once. Germline V gives CDR1 KGHSH, CDR2 LQKENI. CDR3 length equals 13 residues. The germline V and J ends were trimmed by 0 bases and 6 bases, with 8 bases remaining between them. Sequencing input: naive CD4+ T cells sorted from blood. Subset noted: CD45RA+ positively selected. The sequence derives from a woman in her twenties or thirties in good health. This chain links TRBV18 with TRBJ1-1, with D tentatively TRBD1 (5 bases). The CDR3 nucleotides are TGTGCCAGCTCACCACCAGGGACCCCTGAAGCTTTCTTT. Its translation: CASSPPGTPEAFF.